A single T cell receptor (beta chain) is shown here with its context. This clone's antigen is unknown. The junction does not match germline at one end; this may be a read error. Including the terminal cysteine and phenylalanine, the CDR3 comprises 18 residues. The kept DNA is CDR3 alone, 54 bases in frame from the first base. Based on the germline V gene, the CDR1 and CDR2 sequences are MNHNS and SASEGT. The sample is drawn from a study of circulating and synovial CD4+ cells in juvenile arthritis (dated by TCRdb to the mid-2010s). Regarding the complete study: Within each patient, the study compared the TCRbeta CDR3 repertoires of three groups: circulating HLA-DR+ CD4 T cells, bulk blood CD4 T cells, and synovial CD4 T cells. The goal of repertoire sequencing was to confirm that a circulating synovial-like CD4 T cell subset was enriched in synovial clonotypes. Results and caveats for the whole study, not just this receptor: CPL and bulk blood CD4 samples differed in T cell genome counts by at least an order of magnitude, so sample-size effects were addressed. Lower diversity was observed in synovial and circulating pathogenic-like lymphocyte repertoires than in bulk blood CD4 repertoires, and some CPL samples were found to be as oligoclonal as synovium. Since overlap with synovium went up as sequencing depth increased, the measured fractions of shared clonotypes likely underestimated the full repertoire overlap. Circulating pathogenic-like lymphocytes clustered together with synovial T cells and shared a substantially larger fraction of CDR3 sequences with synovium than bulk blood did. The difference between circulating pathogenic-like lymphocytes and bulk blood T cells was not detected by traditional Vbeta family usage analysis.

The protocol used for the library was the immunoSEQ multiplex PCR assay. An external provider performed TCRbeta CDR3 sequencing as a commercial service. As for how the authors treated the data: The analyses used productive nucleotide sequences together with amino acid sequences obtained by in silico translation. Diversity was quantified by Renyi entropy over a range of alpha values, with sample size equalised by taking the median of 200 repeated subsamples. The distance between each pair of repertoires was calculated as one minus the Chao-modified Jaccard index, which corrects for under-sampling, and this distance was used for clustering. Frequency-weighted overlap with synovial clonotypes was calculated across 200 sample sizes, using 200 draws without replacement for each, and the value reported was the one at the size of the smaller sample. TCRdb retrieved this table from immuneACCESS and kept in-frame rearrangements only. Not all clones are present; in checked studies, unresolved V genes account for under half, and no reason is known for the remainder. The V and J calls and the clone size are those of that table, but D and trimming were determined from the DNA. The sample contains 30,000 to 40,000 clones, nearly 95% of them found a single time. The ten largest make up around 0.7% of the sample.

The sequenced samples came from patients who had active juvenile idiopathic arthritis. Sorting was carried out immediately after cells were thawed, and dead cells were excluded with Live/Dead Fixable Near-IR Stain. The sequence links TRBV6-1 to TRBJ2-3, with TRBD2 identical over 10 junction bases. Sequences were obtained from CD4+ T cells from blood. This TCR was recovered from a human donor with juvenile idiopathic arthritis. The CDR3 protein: CASSELPSGGLLADMQYF. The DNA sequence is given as TGTGCCAGCAGTGAACTGCCTAGCGGGGGTTTGTTGGCAGATATGCAGTATTTT.